One sample yielded the 26 T cell receptor beta chains listed below, sequenced in a study of blood T cell repertoires in COVID-19. The method was immunoSEQ multiplex PCR; TCRdb's version includes in-frame clones alone and lacks a portion of them. The sample lists around 310,000 clones, about 90% seen once, with around 9% in the top ten. The sample consisted of PBMCs or T cells enriched from blood (not recorded which). The receptors come from a woman aged 25 to 39 who had recovered from COVID-19.

The chain has TRBV9 and TRBJ1-1; D is possibly TRBD1 (6 bases). Germline-derived CDR1 and CDR2 are SGDLS and YYNGEE. Trimming cost V 0 bases and J 5 bases, with 20 bases left between them. The CDR3 is 17 amino acids. CDR3 in amino acids: CASSVGQGLLRRTEAFF. The CDR3 bases are TGTGCCAGCAGCGTAGGGCAGGGGCTTCTGCGACGGACTGAAGCTTTCTTT.

The chain employs TRBV12-3 or TRBV12-4 and TRBJ1-2; D ambiguous. Between the trimmed V and J ends, which lost 4 bases and 5 bases, there was a span of 8 bases. CDR3 length equals 12 residues. For the CDR3, the DNA is TGTGCCAGCAGTTCCCCCGGGTATGGCTACACCTTC. This gives the protein CASSSPGYGYTF.

Here the CDR3 reads CASSPTESRGSPLHF. DNA of the CDR3: TGTGCCAGCAGCCCCACGGAATCGCGGGGTTCACCCCTCCACTTT. The J gene is TRBJ1-6, the V gene TRBV11-2; D not certain. Per germline, CDR1 SGHAT and CDR2 FQNNGV. Trimming pared 5 bases from V and 9 bases from J, leaving 17 bases between. The CDR3 loop spans 15 amino acids. The full variable domain, rest sourced from reference TRBV11-2 and TRBJ1-6, is EAGVAQSPRYKIIEKRQSVAFWCNPISGHATLYWYQQILGQGPKLLIQFQNNGVVDDSQLPKDRFSAERLKGVDSTLKIQPAKLEDSAVYLCASSPTESRGSPLHFGNGTRLTVT.

V and J are TRBV6-5 and TRBJ2-7, with TRBD2 matching over 9 bases. Germline-derived CDR1 and CDR2 are MNHEY and SVGAGI. Trimming removed 2 bases from V and 2 bases from J; junction bases left unmatched: 7. This CDR3 is built from 16 residues. The CDR3 loop is CASSYRLAENAYEQYF. CDR3 in DNA: TGTGCCAGCAGTTACCGACTAGCGGAAAACGCCTACGAGCAGTACTTC.

The J gene is TRBJ1-1, the V gene TRBV19; 7 nucleotides align to TRBD1. This CDR3 has 12 amino acids. Trimming took 9 bases from V and 3 from J; bases not matched to a gene: 4. Per germline, CDR1 LNHDA and CDR2 SQIVND (reference sequence). CDR3 loop: CASTGEYTEAFF. Here the CDR3 DNA reads TGTGCCAGCACAGGGGAGTACACTGAAGCTTTCTTT.

The chain combines TRBV6-5 with TRBJ1-3; a possible D gene is TRBD1 (6 bases). The V and J ends lost 6 bases and 5 bases respectively, with 14 bases between them. Germline-derived CDR1 and CDR2 are MNHEY and SVGAGI. The length of the CDR3 is 14 residues. CDR3 nucleotide sequence: TGTGCCAGCAGCTTACAGGGAAGTAGAAACACCATATATTTT. Translating gives CASSLQGSRNTIYF.

This chain links TRBV28 with TRBJ2-6, with D unresolved. V lost 5 bases to trimming and J lost 1 base, with 12 bases between them. This CDR3 region has 16 residues. CDR1 is MDHEN, CDR2 SYDVKM, per germline. CDR3 coding DNA: TGTGCCAGCAGTCGTATCACTAAGTCTGGGGCCAACGTCCTGACTTTC. This codes for CASSRITKSGANVLTF.

The chain has TRBV10-3 and TRBJ1-1; 9 nucleotides line up with TRBD1. The CDR3 length is 14 residues. Germline CDR1 and CDR2: ENHRY and SYGVKD. V lost 2 bases, J lost 3 bases, and 1 base stayed unmatched. CDR3 bases: TGTGCCATCAGTGAGAGGACAGGGGACACTGAAGCTTTCTTT. This sequence encodes CAISERTGDTEAFF.

The chain uses TRBV11-3 and TRBJ1-2, with 7 positions matching TRBD1. After removal of 5 bases from V and 4 bases from J, the junction contained 4 bases not matched to a gene. CDR1 is SGHNT, CDR2 YENEEA, per germline. The CDR3 consists of 13 residues. The CDR3 DNA follows: TGTGCCAGCAGCCAGGGACAGCTCTATGGCTACACCTTC. The encoded protein is CASSQGQLYGYTF.

The chain employs TRBV7-9 and TRBJ2-3, with D possibly being TRBD1 (6 bases). Germline V gene lookup returns CDR1 SEHNR and CDR2 FQNEAQ (reference sequence). The V gene lost 4 bases and the J gene lost 4 bases, with 18 bases spanning the gap. CDR3 length: 16 amino acids. The CDR3: CASSSEVAGDADTQYF. The CDR3 DNA is TGTGCCAGCAGCTCAGAGGTGGCAGGGGATGCAGATACGCAGTATTTT.

The chain links TRBV25-1 to TRBJ1-2; D perhaps matches TRBD1 (5 bases). Germline-derived CDR1 and CDR2 are MGHDK and SYGVNS. CDR3 size: 15 residues. Trimming stripped 3 bases from V and 4 bases from J, with 15 bases between. The CDR3 loop reads CASSEGQGGSYGYTF. The CDR3 coding sequence is TGTGCCAGCAGTGAGGGTCAGGGAGGCAGCTATGGCTACACCTTC.

The V and J genes are TRBV28 and TRBJ2-7, with 9 bases that match TRBD1. The CDR3 totals 15 residues. Trimming removed 6 bases from V and 4 bases from J; junction bases left unmatched: 10. The V gene's germline CDR1 is MDHEN and CDR2 SYDVKM. CDR3 DNA sequence: TGTGCCAGCAGCACCCAAGGACAGGGGAGTTACGAGCAGTACTTC. It yields the protein CASSTQGQGSYEQYF.

V and J are TRBV6-5 and TRBJ2-7; a weak D match, TRBD1 (5 bases). This CDR3 is built from 16 residues. Germline CDR1 reads MNHEY; CDR2 reads SVGAGI. The V end was cut by 4 bases, the J end by 0 bases, with 16 bases between. In nucleotides, the CDR3 is TGTGCCAGCAGTTCCCATTCTCGACAGACCTCCTACGAGCAGTACTTC. Protein product: CASSSHSRQTSYEQYF.

The chain joins TRBV12-5 to TRBJ1-3, with 11 positions matching TRBD1. The CDR3 consists of 15 residues. Germline V gene lookup returns CDR1 LGHNT and CDR2 FRNRAP. After removal of 5 bases from V and 4 bases from J, the junction contained 4 bases not matched to a gene. The CDR3 loop is CASGLGQGDGNTIYF. The DNA of the CDR3 is TGTGCTAGTGGTCTGGGACAGGGGGACGGAAACACCATATATTTT.

The CDR3 nucleotides read TGTGCCAGCAGTTTACTGAGGCAGATGTACTCTGGGGCCAACGTCCTGACTTTC. Amino acids: CASSLLRQMYSGANVLTF. The genes are TRBV28 and TRBJ2-6; the D is unclear. Trimming left V 2 bases short and J 0 bases short, with 14 bases between. Germline V lookup: CDR1 MDHEN, CDR2 SYDVKM. This CDR3 contains 18 residues.

The chain employs TRBV10-3 and TRBJ1-4, with a weak D call TRBD1 (5 bases). With 2 bases removed from V and 3 bases from J, the gap between germline ends came to 7 bases. This CDR3 has 14 amino acids. CDR1 is ENHRY and CDR2 is SYGVKD in the germline V gene. The CDR3 sequence: CAISEGAANEKLFF. The CDR3 coding sequence is TGTGCCATCAGTGAGGGGGCTGCTAATGAAAAACTGTTTTTT.

This clone was seen a few times. The chain recombines TRBV27 with TRBJ2-7; 9 bases match TRBD1. Trimming cost V 0 bases and J 2 bases; bases outside gene matches: 5. Per germline, CDR1 MNHEY and CDR2 SMNVEV (reference sequence). CDR3 length: 16 amino acids. For the CDR3, the DNA is TGTGCCAGCAGTTTATCAATACAGGGGGCGGCCTACGAGCAGTACTTC. Encoded protein: CASSLSIQGAAYEQYF.

The V and J genes are TRBV9 and TRBJ1-1; D perhaps matches TRBD1 (5 bases). V was clipped by 0 bases and J by 2 bases, with 8 bases between them. Germline V gives CDR1 SGDLS, CDR2 YYNGEE. CDR3 length equals 14 residues. DNA of the CDR3: TGTGCCAGCAGCGTAGGGGGCATCAACACTGAAGCTTTCTTT. This sequence encodes CASSVGGINTEAFF.

This chain joins TRBV19 and TRBJ2-5, with 10 positions matching TRBD1. V lost 2 bases and J lost 0; bases outside the gene matches: 3. The CDR3 extends over 16 amino acids. Germline V CDR1 and CDR2: LNHDA, SQIVND (reference sequence). In DNA form, the CDR3 reads TGTGCCAGTAGTATACTTGGGACAGGGGACCAAGAGACCCAGTACTTC. The encoded protein is CASSILGTGDQETQYF. Full variable domain (rest looked up from reference TRBV19 and TRBJ2-5): DGGITQSPKYLFRKEGQNVTLSCEQNLNHDAMYWYRQDPGQGLRLIYYSQIVNDFQKGDIAEGYSVSREKKESFPLTVTSAQKNPTAFYLCASSILGTGDQETQYFGPGTRLLVL.

This clone was counted once. V usage is TRBV3-1 (or the pseudogene TRBV3-2) and J usage is TRBJ2-2; TRBD2 matches 15 bases. Trimming at V came to 3 bases and at J to 7 bases, leaving 12 bases not matched to a gene. Germline CDR1 is LGHDT and CDR2 is YNNKEL (reference sequence). The CDR3 contains 19 residues. CDR3 residues: CASSQGLAGGRASYGELFF. CDR3 bases: TGTGCCAGCAGCCAGGGACTAGCGGGAGGCCGGGCCTCTTACGGGGAGCTGTTTTTT.

The V gene is TRBV12-3 or TRBV12-4, the J gene TRBJ1-2, with 8 nucleotides matching TRBD1. This CDR3 is built from 13 residues. The junction had 3 bases not matched to a gene; V was cut back by 6 bases and J by 3 bases. CDR3 amino acids: CASSGQGHYGYTF. The CDR3 DNA sequence: TGTGCCAGCAGCGGACAGGGACACTATGGCTACACCTTC.

J is TRBJ1-5 and V is TRBV7-2; D not certain. Germline V lookup: CDR1 SGHTA, CDR2 FQGNSA. CDR3 length equals 15 residues. V lost 2 bases and J 6 bases, leaving 14 bases between the germline ends. CDR3 sequence: CASSLFLAVGQPQHF. The CDR3 DNA follows: TGTGCCAGCAGCTTATTTCTGGCGGTCGGTCAGCCCCAGCATTTT.

The J gene is TRBJ2-1, the V gene TRBV11-2, with a weak D call TRBD2 (6 bases). Between the trimmed V and J ends, which lost 1 base and 6 bases, there was a span of 16 bases. Germline V CDR1 and CDR2: SGHAT, FQNNGV. The CDR3 covers 16 residues. The chain's CDR3 is CASSLALAGSSNEQFF. CDR3 sequence (DNA): TGTGCCAGCAGCTTAGCCCTGGCGGGGAGTTCCAATGAGCAGTTCTTC.

This chain joins TRBV9 and TRBJ1-2, with TRBD1 as a possible D gene (5 bases). Trimming took 2 bases from V and 5 from J, leaving 19 bases between them. There are 16 residues in the CDR3. Germline CDR1 and CDR2: SGDLS and YYNGEE. The CDR3 sequence is CASSVRGGAGVYGYTF. The CDR3 DNA follows: TGTGCCAGCAGCGTGAGGGGAGGGGCCGGGGTTTATGGCTACACCTTC.

This clone was found a few times. V is TRBV7-2 and J is TRBJ2-1, with D possibly matching TRBD2 (7 bases). Germline lookup yields CDR1 SGHTA and CDR2 FQGNSA. Trimming removed 8 bases from V and 4 bases from J, with 18 bases in between. The CDR3 is 15 amino acids. CDR3 in DNA: TGTGCCAGCGCTGAGGGAGGGGGGTGGTACAATGAGCAGTTCTTC. Its protein is CASAEGGGWYNEQFF. Variable domain in full (rest from reference TRBV7-2 and TRBJ2-1): GAGVSQSPSNKVTEKGKDVELRCDPISGHTALYWYRQSLGQGLEFLIYFQGNSAPDKSGLPSDRFSAERTGGSVSTLTIQRTQQEDSAVYLCASAEGGGWYNEQFFGPGTRLTVL.

This rearrangement joins TRBV7-6 to TRBJ2-3, with 7 bases fitting TRBD1. V shed 8 bases, J shed 2 bases, and the junction held 10 bases outside the gene matches. CDR3 length: 15 amino acids. Germline CDR1 reads SGHVS; CDR2 reads FNYEAQ. The CDR3 spells CASGPRTGLTDTQYF. CDR3 DNA: TGTGCCAGCGGACCGAGGACAGGCCTCACAGATACGCAGTATTTT.